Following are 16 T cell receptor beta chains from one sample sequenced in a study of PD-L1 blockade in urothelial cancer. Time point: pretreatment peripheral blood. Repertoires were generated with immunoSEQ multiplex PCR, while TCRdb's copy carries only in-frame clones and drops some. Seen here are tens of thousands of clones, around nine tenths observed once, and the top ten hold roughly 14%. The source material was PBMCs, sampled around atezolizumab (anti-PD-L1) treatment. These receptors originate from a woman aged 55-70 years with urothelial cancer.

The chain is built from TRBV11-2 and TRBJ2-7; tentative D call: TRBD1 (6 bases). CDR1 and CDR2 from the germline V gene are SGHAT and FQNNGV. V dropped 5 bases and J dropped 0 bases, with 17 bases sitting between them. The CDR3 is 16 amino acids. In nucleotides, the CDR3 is TGTGCCAGCAGCGGACAGAAGGGGATTAGCTCCTACGAGCAGTACTTC. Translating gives CASSGQKGISSYEQYF. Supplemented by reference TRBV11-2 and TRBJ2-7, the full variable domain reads EAGVAQSPRYKIIEKRQSVAFWCNPISGHATLYWYQQILGQGPKLLIQFQNNGVVDDSQLPKDRFSAERLKGVDSTLKIQPAKLEDSAVYLCASSGQKGISSYEQYFGPGTRLTVT.

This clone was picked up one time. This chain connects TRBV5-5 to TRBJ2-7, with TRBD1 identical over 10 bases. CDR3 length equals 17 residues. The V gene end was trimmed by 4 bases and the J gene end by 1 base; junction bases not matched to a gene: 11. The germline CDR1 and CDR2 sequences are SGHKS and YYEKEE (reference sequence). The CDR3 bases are TGTGCCAGCAGCCGCAACCTACCGGGACAGGGGTCCTACGAGCAGTACTTC. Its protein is CASSRNLPGQGSYEQYF. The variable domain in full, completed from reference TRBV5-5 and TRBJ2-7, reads DAGVTQSPTHLIKTRGQQVTLRCSPISGHKSVSWYQQVLGQGPQFIFQYYEKEERGRGNFPDRFSARQFPNYSSELNVNALLLGDSALYLCASSRNLPGQGSYEQYFGPGTRLTVT.

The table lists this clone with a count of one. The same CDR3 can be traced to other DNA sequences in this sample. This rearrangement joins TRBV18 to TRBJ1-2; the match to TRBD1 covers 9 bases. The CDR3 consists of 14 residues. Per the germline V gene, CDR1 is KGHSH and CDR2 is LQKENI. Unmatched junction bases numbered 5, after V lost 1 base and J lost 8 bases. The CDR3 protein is CASSPQGQGEGYTF. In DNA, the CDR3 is TGTGCCAGCTCACCACAGGGACAGGGAGAGGGCTACACCTTC.

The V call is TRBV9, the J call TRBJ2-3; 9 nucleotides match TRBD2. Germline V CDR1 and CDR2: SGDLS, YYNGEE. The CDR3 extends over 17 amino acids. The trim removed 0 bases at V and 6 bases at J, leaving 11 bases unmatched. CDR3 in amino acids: CASSVVFRGRAGDTQYF. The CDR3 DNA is TGTGCCAGCAGCGTAGTATTCCGCGGGAGGGCCGGGGATACGCAGTATTTT.

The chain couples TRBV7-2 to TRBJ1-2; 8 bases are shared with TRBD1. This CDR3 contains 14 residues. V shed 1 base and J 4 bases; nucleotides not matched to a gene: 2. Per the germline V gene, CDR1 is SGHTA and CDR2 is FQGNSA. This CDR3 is CASSLVTGGYGYTF. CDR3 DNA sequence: TGTGCCAGCAGCTTAGTTACAGGGGGCTATGGCTACACCTTC.

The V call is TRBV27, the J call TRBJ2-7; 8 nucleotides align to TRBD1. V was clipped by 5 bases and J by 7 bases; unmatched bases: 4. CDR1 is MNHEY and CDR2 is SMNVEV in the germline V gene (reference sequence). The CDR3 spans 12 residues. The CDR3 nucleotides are TGTGCCAGCAGTGGACAGGGCTGGGAGCAGTACTTC. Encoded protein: CASSGQGWEQYF.

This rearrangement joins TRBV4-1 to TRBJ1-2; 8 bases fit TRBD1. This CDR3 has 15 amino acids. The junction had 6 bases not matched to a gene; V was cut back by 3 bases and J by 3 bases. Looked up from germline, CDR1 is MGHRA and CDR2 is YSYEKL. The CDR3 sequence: CASSQRLQGDYGYTF. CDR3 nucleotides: TGCGCCAGCAGCCAGAGACTACAGGGGGACTATGGCTACACCTTC.

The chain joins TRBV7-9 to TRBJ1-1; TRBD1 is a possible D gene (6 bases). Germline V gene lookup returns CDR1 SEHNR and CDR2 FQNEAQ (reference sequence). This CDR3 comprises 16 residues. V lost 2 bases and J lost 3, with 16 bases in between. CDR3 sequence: CASSLQGPPAYTEAFF. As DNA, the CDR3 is TGTGCCAGCAGCTTACAGGGGCCCCCCGCGTACACTGAAGCTTTCTTT.

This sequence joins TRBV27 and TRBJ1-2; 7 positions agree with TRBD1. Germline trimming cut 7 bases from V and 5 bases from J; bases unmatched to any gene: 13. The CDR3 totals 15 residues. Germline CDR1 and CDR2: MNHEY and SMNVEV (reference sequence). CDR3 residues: CASTERQGAGYGYTF. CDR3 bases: TGTGCCAGCACCGAGAGACAGGGCGCAGGATATGGCTACACCTTC.

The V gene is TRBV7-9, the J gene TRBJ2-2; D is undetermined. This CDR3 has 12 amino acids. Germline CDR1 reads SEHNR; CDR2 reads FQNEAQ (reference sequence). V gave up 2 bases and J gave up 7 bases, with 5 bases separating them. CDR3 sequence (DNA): TGTGCCAGCAGCTTATCGGGCGGGGAGCTGTTTTTT. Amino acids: CASSLSGGELFF. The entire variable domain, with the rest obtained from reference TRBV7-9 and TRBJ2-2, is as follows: DTGVSQNPRHKITKRGQNVTFRCDPISEHNRLYWYRQTLGQGPEFLTYFQNEAQLEKSRLLSDRFSAERPKGSFSTLEIQRTEQGDSAMYLCASSLSGGELFFGEGSRLTVL.

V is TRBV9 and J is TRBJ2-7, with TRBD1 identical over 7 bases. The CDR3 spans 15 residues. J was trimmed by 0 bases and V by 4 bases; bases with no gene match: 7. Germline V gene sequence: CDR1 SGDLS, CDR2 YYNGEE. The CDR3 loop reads CASSPYRGGSYEQYF. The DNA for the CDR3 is TGTGCCAGCAGCCCTTACAGGGGTGGCTCCTACGAGCAGTACTTC.

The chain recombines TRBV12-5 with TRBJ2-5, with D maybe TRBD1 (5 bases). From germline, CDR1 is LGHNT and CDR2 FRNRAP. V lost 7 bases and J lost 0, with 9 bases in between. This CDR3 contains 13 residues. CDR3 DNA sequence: TGTGCTAGTGCCTCGACAGACCAAGAGACCCAGTACTTC. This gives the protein CASASTDQETQYF.

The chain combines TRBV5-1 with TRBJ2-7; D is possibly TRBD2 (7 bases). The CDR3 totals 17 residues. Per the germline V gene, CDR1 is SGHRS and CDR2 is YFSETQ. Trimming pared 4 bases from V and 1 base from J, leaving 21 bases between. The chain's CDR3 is CASSPLGGAGSSYEQYF. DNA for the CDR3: TGCGCCAGCAGCCCCCTGGGGGGGGCGGGGTCTTCCTACGAGCAGTACTTC.

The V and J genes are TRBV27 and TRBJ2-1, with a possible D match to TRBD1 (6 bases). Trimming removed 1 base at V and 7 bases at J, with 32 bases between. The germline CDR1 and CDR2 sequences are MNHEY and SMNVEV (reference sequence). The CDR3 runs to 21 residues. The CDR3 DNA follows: TGTGCCAGCAGTTTATTCGGGACCCTGGCGGTGGGACAAGGGATTCGGAATGAGCAGTTCTTC. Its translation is CASSLFGTLAVGQGIRNEQFF.

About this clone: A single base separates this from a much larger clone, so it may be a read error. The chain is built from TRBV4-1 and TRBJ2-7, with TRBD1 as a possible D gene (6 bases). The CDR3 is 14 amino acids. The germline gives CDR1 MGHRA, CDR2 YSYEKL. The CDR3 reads CTSSQDGGYREQYF. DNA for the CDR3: TGCACCAGCAGCCAAGATGGGGGCTACAGGGAACAGTACTTC.

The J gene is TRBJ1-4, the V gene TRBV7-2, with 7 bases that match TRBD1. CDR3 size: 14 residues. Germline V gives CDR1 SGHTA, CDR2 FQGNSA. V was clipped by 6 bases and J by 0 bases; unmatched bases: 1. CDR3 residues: CASRQGTTNEKLFF. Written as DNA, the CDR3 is TGTGCCAGCAGACAGGGGACAACTAATGAAAAACTGTTTTTT.